This TCR beta chain was observed in a study of blood T cells in healthy people across ages. The study's findings and limits: Versus aged donors, long-lived donors had higher diversity and more naive CD4+ cells.

A second PCR of about 6 to 11 cycles used a sample-barcoded 5' primer and a J-beta primer mix. A single record per CDR3 protein comes from TCRdb applying MiXCR to the 5' RACE reads. The repertoire consists of roughly 2 million distinct CDR3 sequences, with around 48% occurring once and the leading ten covering 2% to 2.5%. V was clipped by 2 bases and J by 6 bases, with 11 bases between them. Germline V lookup: CDR1 SGHTA, CDR2 FQGNSA. This CDR3 has 14 amino acids. Note on this clonotype: The target antigen is unknown.

Every sample yielded at least 7 million isolated PBMCs. The extraction recovered at least 5.5 micrograms of total RNA per sample. The chain employs TRBV7-2 and TRBJ2-1, with D possibly TRBD1 on 5 matching bases. Sequenced material: blood. This sequence was found in a woman between 40 and 55 years old in good health. CDR3: CASSLWTPSNEQFF. The CDR3 DNA reads TGTGCCAGCAGCTTATGGACACCCTCCAATGAGCAGTTCTTC.